Shown below are 2 T cell receptor beta chains from a single sample sequenced in a study of blood T cells in healthy people across ages. PCR was performed a second time for about 7 to 12 cycles using a sample-barcoded 5' primer and a J-beta primer mix. TCRdb re-called the 5' RACE reads with MiXCR, one entry per CDR3 protein. Of 850,000 to 1,000,000 distinct CDR3 sequences listed, 40% to 60% are singletons. Material for sequencing was blood. The receptor source for this set is a young man in good health.

This clonotype occurred a few times. In DNA form, the CDR3 reads TGTGCCATCAGTGAGTCGAGTACTCATACGCAGTATTTT. This translates into CAISESSTHTQYF. The V and J genes are TRBV10-3 and TRBJ2-3; the D is unclear. The germline gives CDR1 ENHRY, CDR2 SYGVKD. The germline V and J ends were trimmed by 0 bases and 7 bases, with 8 bases remaining between them. This CDR3 is 13 amino acids long.

This chain connects TRBV4-1 to TRBJ1-2, with a tentative D call TRBD1 (6 bases). Germline-derived CDR1 and CDR2 are MGHRA and YSYEKL. V was shortened by 4 bases and J by 2 bases, with 11 bases between the two germline ends. The CDR3 sequence is 14 residues long. CDR3 DNA sequence: TGCGCCAGCAGCCCAAACAGGGAGAACTATGGCTACACCTTC. Translation gives CASSPNRENYGYTF.